This T cell receptor (beta chain) was profiled in a study of T cell responses to AZD1222 COVID-19 vaccine. The overall study: Second-dose timings of about 4 or about 12 weeks were pooled. Whole-study results and caveats: Dominant CD4 TCR responses targeted spike regions 160-218 and 743-854. Clonal diversity was possibly underestimated, and the donors were mostly white British, with more females. Reportedly, close to half of spike-specific TCRs are directed against unmutated variant regions.

Here immunoSEQ multiplex PCR was the method, and the copy in TCRdb shows in-frame clones only, minus some. The repertoire consists of 150,000 to 200,000 clones, with more than 85% occurring once and the leading ten covering about 1%. Note on this clone: The antigen is unknown.

This receptor was identified in an adult in good health. The sequenced sample was peripheral blood, obtained on day 0 of AZD1222 vaccination.

The CDR3 spells CASSRDPGRLSGANVLTF. Written as DNA, the CDR3 is TGTGCCAGCAGCAGAGACCCGGGACGGCTCTCTGGGGCCAACGTCCTGACTTTC. The chain carries TRBV7-8 and TRBJ2-6; possibly TRBD1 or TRBD2 for D (5 bases each). The CDR3 covers 18 residues. The V end was cut by 5 bases, the J end by 0 bases, with 17 bases between. Germline values: CDR1 SGHVS, CDR2 FQNEAQ.